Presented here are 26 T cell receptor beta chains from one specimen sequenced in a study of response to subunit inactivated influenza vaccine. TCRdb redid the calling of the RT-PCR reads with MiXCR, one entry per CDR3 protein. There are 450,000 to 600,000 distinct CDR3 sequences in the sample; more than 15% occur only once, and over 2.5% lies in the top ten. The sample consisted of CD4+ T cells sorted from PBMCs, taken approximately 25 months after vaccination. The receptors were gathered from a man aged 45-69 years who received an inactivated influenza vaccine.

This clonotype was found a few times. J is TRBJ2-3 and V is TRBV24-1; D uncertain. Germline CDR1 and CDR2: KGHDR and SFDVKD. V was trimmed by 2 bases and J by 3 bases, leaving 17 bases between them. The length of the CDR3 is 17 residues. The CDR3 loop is CATSDSWATDGTDTQYF. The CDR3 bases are TGTGCCACCAGTGATTCGTGGGCCACGGATGGGACAGATACGCAGTATTTT.

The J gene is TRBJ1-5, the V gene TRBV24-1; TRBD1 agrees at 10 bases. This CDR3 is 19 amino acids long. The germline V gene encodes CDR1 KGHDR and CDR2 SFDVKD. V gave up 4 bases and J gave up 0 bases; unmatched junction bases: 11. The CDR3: CATSDSGTGALYSNQPQHF. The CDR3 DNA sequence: TGTGCCACCAGTGACTCCGGGACAGGGGCCCTTTATAGCAATCAGCCCCAGCATTTT.

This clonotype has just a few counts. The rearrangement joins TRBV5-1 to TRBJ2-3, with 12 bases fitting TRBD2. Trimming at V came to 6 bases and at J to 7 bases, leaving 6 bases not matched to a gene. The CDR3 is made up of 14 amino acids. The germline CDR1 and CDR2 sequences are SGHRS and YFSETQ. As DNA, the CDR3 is TGCGCCAGCAAGGACGGACTAGCGGGGTATACGCAGTATTTT. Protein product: CASKDGLAGYTQYF.

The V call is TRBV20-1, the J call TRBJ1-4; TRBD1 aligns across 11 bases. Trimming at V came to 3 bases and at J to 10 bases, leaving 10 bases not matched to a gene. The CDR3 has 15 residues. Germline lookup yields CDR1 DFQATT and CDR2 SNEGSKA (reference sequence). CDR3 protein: CSASAGTGGVGKLFF. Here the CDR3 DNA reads TGCAGTGCTAGCGCCGGGACAGGGGGAGTCGGAAAACTGTTTTTT.

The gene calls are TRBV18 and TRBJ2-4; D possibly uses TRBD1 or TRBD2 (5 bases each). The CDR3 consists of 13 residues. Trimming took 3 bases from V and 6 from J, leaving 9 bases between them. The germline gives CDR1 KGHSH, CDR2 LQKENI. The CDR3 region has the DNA TGTGCCAGCTCACCGGGACCAGGAAACATTCAGTACTTC. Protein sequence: CASSPGPGNIQYF.

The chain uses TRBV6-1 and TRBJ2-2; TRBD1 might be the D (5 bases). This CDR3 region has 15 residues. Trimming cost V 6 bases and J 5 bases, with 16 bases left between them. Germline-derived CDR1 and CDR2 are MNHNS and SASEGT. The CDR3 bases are TGTGCCAGCAGAACCAGCAGGGTTAGGACCGGGGAGCTGTTTTTT. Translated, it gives CASRTSRVRTGELFF.

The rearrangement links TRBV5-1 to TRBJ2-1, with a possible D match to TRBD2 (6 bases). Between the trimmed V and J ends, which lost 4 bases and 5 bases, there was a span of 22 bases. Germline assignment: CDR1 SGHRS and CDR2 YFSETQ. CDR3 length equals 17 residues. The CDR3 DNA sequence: TGCGCCAGCAGCCTACGGCGCGGGGCCACAGAAAACAATGAGCAGTTCTTC. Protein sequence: CASSLRRGATENNEQFF. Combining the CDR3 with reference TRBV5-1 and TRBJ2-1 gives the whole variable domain KAGVTQTPRYLIKTRGQQVTLSCSPISGHRSVSWYQQTPGQGLQFLFEYFSETQRNKGNFPGRFSGRQFSNSRSEMNVSTLELGDSALYLCASSLRRGATENNEQFFGPGTRLTVL.

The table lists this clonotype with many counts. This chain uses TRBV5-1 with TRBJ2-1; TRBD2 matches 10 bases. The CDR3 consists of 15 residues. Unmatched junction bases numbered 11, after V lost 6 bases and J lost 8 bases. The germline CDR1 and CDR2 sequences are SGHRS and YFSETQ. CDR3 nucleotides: TGCGCCAGCAATAGAGCGGGAGGGCCTTACGATGAGCAGTTCTTC. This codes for CASNRAGGPYDEQFF.

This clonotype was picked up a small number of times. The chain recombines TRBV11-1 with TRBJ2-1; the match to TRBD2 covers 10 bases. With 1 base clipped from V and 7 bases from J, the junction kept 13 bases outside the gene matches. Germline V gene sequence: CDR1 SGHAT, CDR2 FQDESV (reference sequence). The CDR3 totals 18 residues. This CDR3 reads CASSLVLLAGASRNEQFF. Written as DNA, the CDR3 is TGTGCCAGCAGCTTAGTCCTGCTAGCGGGAGCGAGTCGTAATGAGCAGTTCTTC.

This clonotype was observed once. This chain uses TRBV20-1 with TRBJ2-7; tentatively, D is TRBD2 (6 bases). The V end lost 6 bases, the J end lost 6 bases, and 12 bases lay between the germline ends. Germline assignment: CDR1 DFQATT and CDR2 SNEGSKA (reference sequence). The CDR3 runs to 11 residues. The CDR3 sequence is CSAPRTTEQYF. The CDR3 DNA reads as TGCAGTGCGCCCCGGACTACCGAGCAGTACTTC.

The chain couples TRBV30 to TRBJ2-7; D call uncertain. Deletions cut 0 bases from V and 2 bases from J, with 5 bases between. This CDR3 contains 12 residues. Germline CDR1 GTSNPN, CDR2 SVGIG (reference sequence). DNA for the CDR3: TGTGCCTGGAGTGTAAATACCTACGAGCAGTACTTC. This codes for CAWSVNTYEQYF.

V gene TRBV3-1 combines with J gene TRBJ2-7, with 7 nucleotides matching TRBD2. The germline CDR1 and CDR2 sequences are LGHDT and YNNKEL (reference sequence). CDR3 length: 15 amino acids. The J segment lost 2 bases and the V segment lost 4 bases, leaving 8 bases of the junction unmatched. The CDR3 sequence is CASSPRLAATYEQYF. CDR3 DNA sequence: TGTGCCAGCAGCCCCCGCCTAGCGGCAACCTACGAGCAGTACTTC.

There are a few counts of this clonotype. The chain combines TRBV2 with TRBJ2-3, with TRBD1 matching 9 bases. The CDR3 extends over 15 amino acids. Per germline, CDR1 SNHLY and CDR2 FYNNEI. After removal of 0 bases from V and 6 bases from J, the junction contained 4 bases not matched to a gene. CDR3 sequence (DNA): TGTGCCAGCAGTGAAGCCGGGACAGGGAGGGATACGCAGTATTTT. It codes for CASSEAGTGRDTQYF.

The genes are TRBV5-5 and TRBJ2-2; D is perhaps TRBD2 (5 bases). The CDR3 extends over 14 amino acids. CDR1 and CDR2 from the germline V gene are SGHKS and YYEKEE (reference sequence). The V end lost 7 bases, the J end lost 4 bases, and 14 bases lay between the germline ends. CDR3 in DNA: TGTGCCAGCCGGGCGGGCCCAGGCACCGGGGAGCTGTTTTTT. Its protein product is CASRAGPGTGELFF.

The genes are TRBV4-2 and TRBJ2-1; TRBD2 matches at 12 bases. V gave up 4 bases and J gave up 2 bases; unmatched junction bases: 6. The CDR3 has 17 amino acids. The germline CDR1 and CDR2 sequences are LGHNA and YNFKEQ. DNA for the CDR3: TGTGCCAGCAGCCGACTAGCGGGAGAAAGTGCCTACAATGAGCAGTTCTTC. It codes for CASSRLAGESAYNEQFF.

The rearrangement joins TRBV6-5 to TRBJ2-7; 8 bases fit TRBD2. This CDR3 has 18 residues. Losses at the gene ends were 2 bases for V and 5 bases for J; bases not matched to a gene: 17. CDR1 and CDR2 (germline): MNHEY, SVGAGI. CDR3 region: CASSYRKLLAGGINEQYF. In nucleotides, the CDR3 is TGTGCCAGCAGTTACCGAAAGCTACTTGCGGGGGGTATAAACGAGCAGTACTTC.

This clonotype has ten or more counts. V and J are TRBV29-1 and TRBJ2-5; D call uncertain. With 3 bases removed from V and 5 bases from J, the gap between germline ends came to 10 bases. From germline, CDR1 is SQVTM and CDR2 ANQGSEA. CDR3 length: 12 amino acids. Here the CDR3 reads CSVEMEWETQYF. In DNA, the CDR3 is TGCAGCGTTGAGATGGAGTGGGAGACCCAGTACTTC.

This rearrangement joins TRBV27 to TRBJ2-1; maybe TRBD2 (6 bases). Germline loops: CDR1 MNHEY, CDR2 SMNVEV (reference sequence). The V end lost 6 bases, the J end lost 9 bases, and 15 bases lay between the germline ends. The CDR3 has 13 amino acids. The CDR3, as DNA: TGTGCCAGCAGATCGGGAGAGGGCGGTGAGCAGTTCTTC. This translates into CASRSGEGGEQFF.

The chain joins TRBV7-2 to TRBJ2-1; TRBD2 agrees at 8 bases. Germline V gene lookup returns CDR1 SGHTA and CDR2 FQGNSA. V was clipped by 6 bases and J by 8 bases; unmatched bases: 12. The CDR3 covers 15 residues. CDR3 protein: CASSSRTSLGDEQFF. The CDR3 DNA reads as TGTGCCAGCAGTAGTAGGACTAGCTTAGGCGATGAGCAGTTCTTC.

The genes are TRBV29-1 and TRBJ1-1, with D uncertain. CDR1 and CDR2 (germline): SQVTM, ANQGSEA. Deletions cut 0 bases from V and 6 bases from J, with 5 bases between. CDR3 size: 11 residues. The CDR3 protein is CSVEDVAEAFF. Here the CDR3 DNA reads TGCAGCGTTGAAGATGTCGCTGAAGCTTTCTTT.

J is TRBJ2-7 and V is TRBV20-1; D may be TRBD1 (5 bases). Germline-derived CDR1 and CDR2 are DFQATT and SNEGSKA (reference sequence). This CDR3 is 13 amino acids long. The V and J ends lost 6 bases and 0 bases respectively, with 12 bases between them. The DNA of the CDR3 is TGCAGTGCCCAGGGTCCCAACTCCTACGAGCAGTACTTC. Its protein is CSAQGPNSYEQYF.

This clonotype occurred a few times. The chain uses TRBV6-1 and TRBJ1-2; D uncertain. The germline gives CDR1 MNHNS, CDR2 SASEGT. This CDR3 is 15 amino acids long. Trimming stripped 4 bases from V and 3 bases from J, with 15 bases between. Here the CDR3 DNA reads TGTGCCAGCAGTGCCCGGAGGACCCAGGACTATGGCTACACCTTC. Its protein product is CASSARRTQDYGYTF.

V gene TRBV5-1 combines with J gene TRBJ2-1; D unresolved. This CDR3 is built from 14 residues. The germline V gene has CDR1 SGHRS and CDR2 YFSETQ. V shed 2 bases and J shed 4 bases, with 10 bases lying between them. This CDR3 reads CASSFTTVYNEQFF. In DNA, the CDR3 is TGCGCCAGCAGCTTCACAACGGTTTACAATGAGCAGTTCTTC.

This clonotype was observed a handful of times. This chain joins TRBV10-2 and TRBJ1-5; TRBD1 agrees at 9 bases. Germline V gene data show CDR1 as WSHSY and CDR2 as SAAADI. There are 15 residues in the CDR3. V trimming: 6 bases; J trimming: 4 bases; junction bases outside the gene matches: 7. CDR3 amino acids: CASSDGQGLNQPQHF. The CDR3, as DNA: TGCGCCAGCAGCGACGGACAGGGGCTGAATCAGCCCCAGCATTTT.

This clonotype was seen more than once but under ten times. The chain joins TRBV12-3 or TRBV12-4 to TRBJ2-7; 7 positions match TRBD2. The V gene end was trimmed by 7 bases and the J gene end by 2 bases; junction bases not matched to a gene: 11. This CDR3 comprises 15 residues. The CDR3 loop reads CASTTPSGPTYEQYF. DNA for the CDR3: TGTGCCAGCACCACCCCTAGCGGACCGACCTACGAGCAGTACTTC.

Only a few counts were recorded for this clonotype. CDR3 in DNA: TGTGCCAGCAGTCCGACTAGCGGGAGGAATGAGCAGTTCTTC. Translating it yields CASSPTSGRNEQFF. The gene calls are TRBV28 and TRBJ2-1; TRBD2 matches at 13 bases. J gave up 7 bases and V 5 bases, and 2 bases lay outside the gene matches. Per germline, CDR1 MDHEN and CDR2 SYDVKM. CDR3 length: 14 amino acids.